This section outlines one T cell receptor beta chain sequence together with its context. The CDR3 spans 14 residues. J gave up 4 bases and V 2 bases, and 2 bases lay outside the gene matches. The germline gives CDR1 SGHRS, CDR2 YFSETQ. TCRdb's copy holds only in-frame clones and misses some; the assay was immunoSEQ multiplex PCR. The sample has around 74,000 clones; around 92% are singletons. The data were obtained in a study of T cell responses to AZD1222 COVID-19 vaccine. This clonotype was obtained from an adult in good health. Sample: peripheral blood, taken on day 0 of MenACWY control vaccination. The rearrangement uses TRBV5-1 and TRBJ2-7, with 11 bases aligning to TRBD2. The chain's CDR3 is CASSFSSGGYEQYF. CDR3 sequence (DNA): TGCGCCAGCAGCTTTTCTAGCGGGGGGTACGAGCAGTACTTC.